One and the same sample provided the 10 T cell receptor beta chains below, sequenced in a study of blood T cell repertoires in COVID-19. TCRdb's table, derived via immunoSEQ multiplex PCR, lists solely in-frame clones and lacks some. The table has 200,000 or so clones, approximately 91% seen once; the top ten hold 2.7%. The specimen was peripheral blood. The source is a woman aged 55-69 years with acute or convalescent COVID-19.

This rearrangement joins TRBV14 to TRBJ2-5; 13 bases align to TRBD2. Looked up from germline, CDR1 is SGHDN and CDR2 is FVKESK. CDR3 length: 17 amino acids. V lost 0 bases, J lost 5 bases, and 6 bases stayed unmatched. The DNA for the CDR3 is TGTGCCAGCAGCCAAGATCAAGGACTAGCGGGAGTTGAGACCCAGTACTTC. This translates into CASSQDQGLAGVETQYF.

CDR3 DNA: TGTGCCAGCAGTTTATGGGGCAGCGGGGCCCAAGAGACCCAGTACTTC. Amino acid sequence: CASSLWGSGAQETQYF. The V and J genes are TRBV28 and TRBJ2-5, with 7 bases aligning to TRBD2. V gave up 0 bases and J gave up 1 base; unmatched junction bases: 5. This CDR3 contains 16 residues. Germline values: CDR1 MDHEN, CDR2 SYDVKM.

The J gene is TRBJ2-5, the V gene TRBV15; 12 bases fit TRBD2. Trimming removed 7 bases from V and 3 bases from J; junction bases left unmatched: 6. From germline, CDR1 is LNHNV and CDR2 YYDKDF (reference sequence). The length of the CDR3 is 15 residues. The CDR3 region has the DNA TGTGCCACCACCCGACTAGCGGGGGATGAAGAGACCCAGTACTTC. This codes for CATTRLAGDEETQYF. Filled out from reference TRBV15 and TRBJ2-5, the complete variable domain reads DAMVIQNPRYQVTQFGKPVTLSCSQTLNHNVMYWYQQKSSQAPKLLFHYYDKDFNNEADTPDNFQSRRPNTSFCFLDIRSPGLGDTAMYLCATTRLAGDEETQYFGPGTRLLVL.

A few counts support this clone. The gene calls are TRBV5-4 and TRBJ1-2; tentatively, D is TRBD1 (5 bases). Trimming stripped 2 bases from V and 0 bases from J, with 14 bases between. This CDR3 spans 16 amino acids. Looked up from germline, CDR1 is SGHNT and CDR2 is YYREEE (reference sequence). CDR3 loop: CASSFGGGLSNYGYTF. The CDR3 DNA follows: TGTGCCAGCAGCTTTGGCGGGGGTTTATCTAACTATGGCTACACCTTC.

V is TRBV28 and J is TRBJ1-1; 8 bases agree with TRBD1. V was clipped by 6 bases and J by 0 bases; unmatched bases: 6. CDR1 MDHEN and CDR2 SYDVKM come from the germline V gene. The CDR3 has 15 residues. The CDR3 DNA reads TGTGCCAGCAGGCCACGGACAGGGTTGAACACTGAAGCTTTCTTT. The encoded protein is CASRPRTGLNTEAFF.

V is TRBV11-2 and J is TRBJ1-2; 8 bases are shared with TRBD1. Germline CDR1 is SGHAT and CDR2 is FQNNGV. The CDR3 covers 15 residues. V lost 8 bases and J lost 3; bases outside the gene matches: 11. CDR3 bases: TGTGCCAGCGAAGGGAGTGGACAGGGAGACTATGGCTACACCTTC. Protein: CASEGSGQGDYGYTF.

The chain combines TRBV29-1 with TRBJ1-3, with a tentative D call TRBD1 (6 bases). V was shortened by 2 bases and J by 2 bases, with 7 bases between the two germline ends. The CDR3 covers 13 residues. CDR1 SQVTM and CDR2 ANQGSEA come from the germline V gene. CDR3 protein: CSVERGTGNTIYF. The DNA for the CDR3 is TGCAGCGTTGAAAGGGGGACTGGAAACACCATATATTTT.

CDR3 amino acids: CAWSLGQEGEAFF. In nucleotides, the CDR3 is TGTGCCTGGAGTCTTGGACAGGAGGGCGAAGCTTTCTTT. The chain couples TRBV30 to TRBJ1-1; 7 bases fit TRBD1. Germline values: CDR1 GTSNPN, CDR2 SVGIG (reference sequence). J gave up 8 bases and V 2 bases, and 8 bases lay outside the gene matches. CDR3 length equals 13 residues.

The chain couples TRBV7-2 to TRBJ1-5; 8 bases line up with TRBD1. The germline V gene encodes CDR1 SGHTA and CDR2 FQGNSA. This CDR3 has 14 residues. J lost 2 bases, V lost 8 bases, and 5 bases had no gene match. The CDR3 spells CASGSTGGNQPQHF. As DNA, the CDR3 is TGTGCCAGCGGATCGACAGGGGGCAATCAGCCCCAGCATTTT.

V is TRBV18 and J is TRBJ2-5; TRBD1 agrees at 11 bases. The germline gives CDR1 KGHSH, CDR2 LQKENI. This CDR3 contains 19 residues. The V segment lost 1 base and the J segment 0 bases; nucleotides outside the gene matches: 10. The CDR3: CASSPLGWTGGSNQETQYF. The CDR3 DNA reads TGTGCCAGCTCACCACTCGGTTGGACAGGGGGCTCCAACCAAGAGACCCAGTACTTC.